This T cell receptor (beta chain) is from a study of T cells in tumors after PD-1 blockade. Study-wide background: Some patients also took daily vismodegib 150 mg during anti-PD-1 treatment. Mean per blood sample: some 120,000 templates (24,679-257,772), around 34,000 unique clonotypes. Findings of the study overall: Approximately 43% of tumor TCR clonotypes were also found in blood.

A note on this clone: Its antigen is unknown.

Some clones are missing from TCRdb's copy, which holds only in-frame ones; the method was immunoSEQ multiplex PCR. The data show about 63,000 clones, about 74% seen once. CDR1 and CDR2 from the germline V gene are SNHLY and FYNNEI. The CDR3 runs 16 residues. Trimming removed 1 base from V and 6 bases from J, with 13 bases in between. This receptor was taken from a human donor with basal cell carcinoma. The sample in question was PBMCs, obtained after anti-PD-1 treatment. V gene TRBV2 combines with J gene TRBJ1-6; D call uncertain. Written as DNA, the CDR3 is TGTGCCAGCAGTGAAGGGGCCGGTCCCCTTAATTCACCCCTCCACTTT. Its translation: CASSEGAGPLNSPLHF.